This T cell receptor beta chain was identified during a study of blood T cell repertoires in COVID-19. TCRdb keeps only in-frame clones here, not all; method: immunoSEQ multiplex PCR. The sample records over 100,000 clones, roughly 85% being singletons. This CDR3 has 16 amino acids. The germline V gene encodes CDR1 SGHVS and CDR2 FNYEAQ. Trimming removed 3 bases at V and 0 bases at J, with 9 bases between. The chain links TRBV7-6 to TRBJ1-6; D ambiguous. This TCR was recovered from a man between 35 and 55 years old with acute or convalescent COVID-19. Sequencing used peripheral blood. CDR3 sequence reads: CASSLSAGSYNSPLHF. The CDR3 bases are TGTGCCAGCAGCTTGTCCGCCGGCTCCTATAATTCACCCCTCCACTTT. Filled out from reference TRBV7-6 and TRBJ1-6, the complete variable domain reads GAGVSQSPRYKVTKRGQDVALRCDPISGHVSLYWYRQALGQGPEFLTYFNYEAQQDKSGLPNDRFSAERPEGSISTLTIQRTEQRDSAMYRCASSLSAGSYNSPLHFGNGTRLTVT.